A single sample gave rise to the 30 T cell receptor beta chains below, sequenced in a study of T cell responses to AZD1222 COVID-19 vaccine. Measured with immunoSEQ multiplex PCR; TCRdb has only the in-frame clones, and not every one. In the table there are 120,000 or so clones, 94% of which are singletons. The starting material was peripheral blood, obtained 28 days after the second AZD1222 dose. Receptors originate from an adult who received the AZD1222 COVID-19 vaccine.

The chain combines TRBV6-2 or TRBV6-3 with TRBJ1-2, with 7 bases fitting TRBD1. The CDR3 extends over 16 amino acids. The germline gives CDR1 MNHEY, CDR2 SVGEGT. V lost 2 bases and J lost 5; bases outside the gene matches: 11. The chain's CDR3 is CASSYPGDRVRYGYTF. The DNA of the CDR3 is TGTGCCAGCAGTTACCCCGGAGACAGGGTGAGGTATGGCTACACCTTC.

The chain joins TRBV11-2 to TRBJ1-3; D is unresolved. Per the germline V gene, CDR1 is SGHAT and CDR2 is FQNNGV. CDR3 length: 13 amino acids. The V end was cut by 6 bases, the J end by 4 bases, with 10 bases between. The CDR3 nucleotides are TGTGCCAGCAGTCGCGACATAGGAAACACCATATATTTT. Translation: CASSRDIGNTIYF.

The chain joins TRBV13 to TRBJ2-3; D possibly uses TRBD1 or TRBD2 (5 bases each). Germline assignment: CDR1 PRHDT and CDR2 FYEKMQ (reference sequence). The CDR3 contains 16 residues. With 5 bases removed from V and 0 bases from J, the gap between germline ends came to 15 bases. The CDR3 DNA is TGTGCCAGCAGCCCCCCCGGGGCTACTAGCACAGATACGCAGTATTTT. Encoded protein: CASSPPGATSTDTQYF.

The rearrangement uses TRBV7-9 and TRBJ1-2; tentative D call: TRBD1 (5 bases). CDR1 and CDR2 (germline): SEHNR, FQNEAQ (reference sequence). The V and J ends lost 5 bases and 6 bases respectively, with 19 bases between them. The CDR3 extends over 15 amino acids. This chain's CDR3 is CASSISRVGRDGYTF. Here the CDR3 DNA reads TGTGCCAGCAGCATTTCCAGGGTGGGAAGGGATGGCTACACCTTC.

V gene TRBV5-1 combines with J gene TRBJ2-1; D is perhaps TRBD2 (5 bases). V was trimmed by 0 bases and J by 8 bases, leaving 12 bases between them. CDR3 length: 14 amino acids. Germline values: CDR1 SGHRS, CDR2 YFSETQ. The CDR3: CASSLGTPTDEQFF. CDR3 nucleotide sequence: TGCGCCAGCAGCTTGGGGACTCCCACCGATGAGCAGTTCTTC.

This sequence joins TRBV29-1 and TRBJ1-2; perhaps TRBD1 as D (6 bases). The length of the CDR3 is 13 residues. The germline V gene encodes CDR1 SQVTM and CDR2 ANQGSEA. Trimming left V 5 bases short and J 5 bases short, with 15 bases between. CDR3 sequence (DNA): TGCAGCGTTCATACAGGGAATTGGTATGGCTACACCTTC. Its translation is CSVHTGNWYGYTF.

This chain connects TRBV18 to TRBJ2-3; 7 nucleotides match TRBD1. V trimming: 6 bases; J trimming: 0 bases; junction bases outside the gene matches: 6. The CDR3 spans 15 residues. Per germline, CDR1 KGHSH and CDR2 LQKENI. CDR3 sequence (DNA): TGTGCCAGCTCCCCTAGGGGGCTAAGCACAGATACGCAGTATTTT. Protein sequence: CASSPRGLSTDTQYF.

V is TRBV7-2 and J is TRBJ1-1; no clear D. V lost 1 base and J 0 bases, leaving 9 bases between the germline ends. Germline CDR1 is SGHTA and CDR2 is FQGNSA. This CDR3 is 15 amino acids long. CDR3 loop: CASSLGSTLNTEAFF. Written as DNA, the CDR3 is TGTGCCAGCAGCTTAGGGTCTACCTTGAACACTGAAGCTTTCTTT.

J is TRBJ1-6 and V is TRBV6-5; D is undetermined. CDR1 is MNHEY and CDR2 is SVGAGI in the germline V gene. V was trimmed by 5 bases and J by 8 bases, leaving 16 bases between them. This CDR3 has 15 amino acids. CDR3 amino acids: CASSLEGVEDSPLHF. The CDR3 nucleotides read TGTGCCAGCAGTCTTGAGGGAGTAGAAGATTCACCCCTCCACTTT.

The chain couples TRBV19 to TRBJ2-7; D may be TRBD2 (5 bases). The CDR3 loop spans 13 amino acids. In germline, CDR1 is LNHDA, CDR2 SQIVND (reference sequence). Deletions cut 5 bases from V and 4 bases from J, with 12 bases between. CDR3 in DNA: TGTGCCAGTAGTGGGCTAGCCGAGTACGAGCAGTACTTC. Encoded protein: CASSGLAEYEQYF. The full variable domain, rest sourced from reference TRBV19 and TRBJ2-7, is DGGITQSPKYLFRKEGQNVTLSCEQNLNHDAMYWYRQDPGQGLRLIYYSQIVNDFQKGDIAEGYSVSREKKESFPLTVTSAQKNPTAFYLCASSGLAEYEQYFGPGTRLTVT.

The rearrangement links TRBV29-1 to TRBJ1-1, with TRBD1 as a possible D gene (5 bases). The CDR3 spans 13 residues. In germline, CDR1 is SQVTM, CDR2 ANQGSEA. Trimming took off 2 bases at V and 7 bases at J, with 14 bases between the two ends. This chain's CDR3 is CSVEKGMGDEAFF. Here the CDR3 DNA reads TGCAGCGTTGAAAAGGGGATGGGGGATGAAGCTTTCTTT.

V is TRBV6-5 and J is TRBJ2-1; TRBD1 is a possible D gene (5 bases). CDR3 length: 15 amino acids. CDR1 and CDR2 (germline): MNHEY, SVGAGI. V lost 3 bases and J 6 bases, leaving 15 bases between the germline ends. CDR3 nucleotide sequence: TGTGCCAGCAGTTATAATCGCAGGGTGTTCAATGAGCAGTTCTTC. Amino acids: CASSYNRRVFNEQFF.

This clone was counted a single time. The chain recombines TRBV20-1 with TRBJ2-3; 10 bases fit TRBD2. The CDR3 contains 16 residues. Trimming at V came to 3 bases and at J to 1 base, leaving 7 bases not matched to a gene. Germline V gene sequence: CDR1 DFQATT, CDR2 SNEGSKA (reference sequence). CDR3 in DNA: TGCAGTGCTAGTAAGGTAGCGGGGGGACGCACAGATACGCAGTATTTT. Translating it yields CSASKVAGGRTDTQYF.

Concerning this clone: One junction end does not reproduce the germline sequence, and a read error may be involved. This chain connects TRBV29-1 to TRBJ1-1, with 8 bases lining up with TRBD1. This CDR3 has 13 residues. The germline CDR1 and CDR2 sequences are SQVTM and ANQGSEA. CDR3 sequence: CSVEGTGNTEAFF. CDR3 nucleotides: TGCAGCGTGGAAGGGACAGGGAACACTGAAGCTTTCTTT.

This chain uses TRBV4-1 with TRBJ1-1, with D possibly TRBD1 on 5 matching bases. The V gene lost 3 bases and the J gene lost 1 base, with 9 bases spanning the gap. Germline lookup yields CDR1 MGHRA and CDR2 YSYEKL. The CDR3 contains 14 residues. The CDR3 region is CASSHQGRNTEAFF. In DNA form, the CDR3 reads TGCGCCAGCAGCCACCAGGGAAGGAACACTGAAGCTTTCTTT.

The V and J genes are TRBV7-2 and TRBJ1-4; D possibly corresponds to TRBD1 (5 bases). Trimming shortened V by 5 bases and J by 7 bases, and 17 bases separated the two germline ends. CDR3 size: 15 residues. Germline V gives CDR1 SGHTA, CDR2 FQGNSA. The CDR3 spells CASSTLGLVSEKLFF. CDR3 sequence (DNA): TGTGCCAGCAGCACACTGGGACTCGTGAGTGAAAAACTGTTTTTT.

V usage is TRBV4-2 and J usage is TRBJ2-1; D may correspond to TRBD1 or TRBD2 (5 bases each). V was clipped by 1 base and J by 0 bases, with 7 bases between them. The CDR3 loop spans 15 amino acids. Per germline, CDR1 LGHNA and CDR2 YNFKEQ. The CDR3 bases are TGTGCCAGCAGCCAAGGGGGGAGCTCCTACAATGAGCAGTTCTTC. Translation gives CASSQGGSSYNEQFF.

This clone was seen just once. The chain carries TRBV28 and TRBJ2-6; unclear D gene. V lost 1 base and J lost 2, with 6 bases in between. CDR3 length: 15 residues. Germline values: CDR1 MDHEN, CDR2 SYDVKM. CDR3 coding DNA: TGTGCCAGCAGTTTATCGGGTGCTGGGGCCAACGTCCTGACTTTC. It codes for CASSLSGAGANVLTF. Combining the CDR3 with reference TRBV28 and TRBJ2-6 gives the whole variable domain DVKVTQSSRYLVKRTGEKVFLECVQDMDHENMFWYRQDPGLGLRLIYFSYDVKMKEKGDIPEGYSVSREKKERFSLILESASTNQTSMYLCASSLSGAGANVLTFGAGSRLTVL.

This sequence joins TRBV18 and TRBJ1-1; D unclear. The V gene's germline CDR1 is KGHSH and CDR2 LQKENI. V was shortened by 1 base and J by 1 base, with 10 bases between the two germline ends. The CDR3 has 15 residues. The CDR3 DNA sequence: TGTGCCAGCTCACCACTGCAGATAAAGAACACTGAAGCTTTCTTT. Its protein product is CASSPLQIKNTEAFF.

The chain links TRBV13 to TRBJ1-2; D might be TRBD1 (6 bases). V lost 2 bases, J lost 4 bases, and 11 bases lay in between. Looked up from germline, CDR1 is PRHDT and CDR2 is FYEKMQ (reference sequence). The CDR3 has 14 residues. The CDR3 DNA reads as TGTGCCAGCAGCTTATGGGGGCTGGGCTATGGCTACACCTTC. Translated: CASSLWGLGYGYTF. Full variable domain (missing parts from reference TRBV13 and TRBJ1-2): AAGVIQSPRHLIKEKRETATLKCYPIPRHDTVYWYQQGPGQDPQFLISFYEKMQSDKGSIPDRFSAQQFSDYHSELNMSSLELGDSALYFCASSLWGLGYGYTFGSGTRLTVV.

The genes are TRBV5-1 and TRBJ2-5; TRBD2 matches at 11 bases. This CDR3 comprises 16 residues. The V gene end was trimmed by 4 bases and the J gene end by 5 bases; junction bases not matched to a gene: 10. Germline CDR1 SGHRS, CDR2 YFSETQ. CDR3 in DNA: TGCGCCAGCAGCCGATGGGCTAGCGGGGGGATGGAGACCCAGTACTTC. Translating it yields CASSRWASGGMETQYF.

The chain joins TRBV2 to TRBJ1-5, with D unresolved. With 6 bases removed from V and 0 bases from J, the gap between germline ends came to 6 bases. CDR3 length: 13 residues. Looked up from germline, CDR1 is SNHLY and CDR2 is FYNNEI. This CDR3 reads CASRTHSNQPQHF. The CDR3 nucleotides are TGTGCCAGCAGGACCCATAGCAATCAGCCCCAGCATTTT.

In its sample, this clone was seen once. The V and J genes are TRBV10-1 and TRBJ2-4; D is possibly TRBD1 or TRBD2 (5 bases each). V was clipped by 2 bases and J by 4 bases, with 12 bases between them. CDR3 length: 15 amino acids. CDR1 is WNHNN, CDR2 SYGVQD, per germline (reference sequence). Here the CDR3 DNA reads TGCGCCAGCAGTGAGACACGGGACGGGAAAAACATTCAGTACTTC. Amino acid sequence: CASSETRDGKNIQYF.

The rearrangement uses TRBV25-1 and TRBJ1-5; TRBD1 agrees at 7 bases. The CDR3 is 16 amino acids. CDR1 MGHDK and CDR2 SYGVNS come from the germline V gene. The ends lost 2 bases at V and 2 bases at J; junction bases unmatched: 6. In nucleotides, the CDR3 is TGTGCCAGCAGTGAAAGGCAGGGGGAAGGCAATCAGCCCCAGCATTTT. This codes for CASSERQGEGNQPQHF.

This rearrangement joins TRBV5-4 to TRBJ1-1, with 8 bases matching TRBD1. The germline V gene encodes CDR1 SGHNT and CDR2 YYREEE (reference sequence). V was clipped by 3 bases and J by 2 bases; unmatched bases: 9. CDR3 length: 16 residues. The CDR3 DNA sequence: TGTGCCAGCAGCTCGGACAGGGCTTTAGGAAACACTGAAGCTTTCTTT. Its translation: CASSSDRALGNTEAFF.

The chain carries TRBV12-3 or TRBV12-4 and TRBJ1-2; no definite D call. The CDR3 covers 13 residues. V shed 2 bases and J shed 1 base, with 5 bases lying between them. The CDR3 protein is CASSLHSNYGYTF. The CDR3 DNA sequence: TGTGCCAGCAGTTTACACAGTAACTATGGCTACACCTTC.

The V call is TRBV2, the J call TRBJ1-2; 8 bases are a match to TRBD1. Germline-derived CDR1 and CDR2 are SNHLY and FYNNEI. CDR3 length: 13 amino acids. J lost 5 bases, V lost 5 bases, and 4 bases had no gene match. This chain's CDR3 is CASSPGGGYGYTF. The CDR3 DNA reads TGTGCCAGCAGTCCAGGGGGCGGGTATGGCTACACCTTC. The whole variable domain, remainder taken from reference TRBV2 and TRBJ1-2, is EPEVTQTPSHQVTQMGQEVILRCVPISNHLYFYWYRQILGQKVEFLVSFYNNEISEKSEIFDDQFSVERPDGSNFTLKIRSTKLEDSAMYFCASSPGGGYGYTFGSGTRLTVV.

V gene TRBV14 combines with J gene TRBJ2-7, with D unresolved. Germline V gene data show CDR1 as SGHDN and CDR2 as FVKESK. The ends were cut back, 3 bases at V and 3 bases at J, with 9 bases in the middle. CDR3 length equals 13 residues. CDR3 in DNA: TGTGCCAGCAGCCATAGAACAGACTACGAGCAGTACTTC. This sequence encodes CASSHRTDYEQYF.

Here the CDR3 reads CASSSKPGTQAFF. As DNA, the CDR3 is TGTGCCAGCAGCTCAAAACCCGGGACACAGGCTTTCTTT. V and J are TRBV7-2 and TRBJ1-1, with D perhaps TRBD1 (6 bases). In germline, CDR1 is SGHTA, CDR2 FQGNSA. V was clipped by 4 bases and J by 11 bases, with 17 bases between them. The CDR3 contains 13 residues.

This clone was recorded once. The CDR3: CASSRGGGSNEQFF. Written as DNA, the CDR3 is TGTGCCAGTAGTAGAGGCGGTGGCAGCAATGAGCAGTTCTTC. The rearrangement uses TRBV19 and TRBJ2-1, with D unclear. The CDR3 is 14 amino acids. CDR1 and CDR2 (germline): LNHDA, SQIVND (reference sequence). The V end lost 4 bases, the J end lost 6 bases, and 13 bases lay between the germline ends.